This passage covers 18 T cell receptor beta chains from one sample sequenced in a study of OX40 agonist ivuxolimab in advanced cancers. The assay was immunoSEQ multiplex PCR, and TCRdb's table has in-frame clones only and misses some. The sample shows about 88,000 clones, roughly 89% of them seen only once. This specimen was CD4+ or CD8+ T cells sorted from blood, taken in a trial of the OX40 agonist ivuxolimab. These receptor sequences come from an adult with an advanced solid tumor such as melanoma, head and neck, liver or kidney cancer.

The chain employs TRBV7-9 and TRBJ2-7; tentative D call: TRBD2 (5 bases). The germline V gene encodes CDR1 SEHNR and CDR2 FQNEAQ (reference sequence). V was shortened by 1 base and J by 9 bases, with 10 bases between the two germline ends. The CDR3 runs 12 residues. The chain's CDR3 is CASSLEQSGQYF. The CDR3 DNA sequence: TGTGCCAGCAGCTTAGAGCAGAGCGGGCAGTACTTC. The entire variable domain, with the rest obtained from reference TRBV7-9 and TRBJ2-7, is as follows: DTGVSQNPRHKITKRGQNVTFRCDPISEHNRLYWYRQTLGQGPEFLTYFQNEAQLEKSRLLSDRFSAERPKGSFSTLEIQRTEQGDSAMYLCASSLEQSGQYFGPGTRLTVT.

Notes on this clone: A read error may produce the germline difference seen at one junction end. The CDR3 DNA reads as TGTGCCAGCAGCTTCGGCGCTAGCGGGGGGCCCCAGCACTTC. Translated, it gives CASSFGASGGPQHF. This chain links TRBV11-2 with TRBJ2-4; 11 bases fit TRBD2. Germline CDR1 reads SGHAT; CDR2 reads FQNNGV. This CDR3 has 14 amino acids.

This chain links TRBV18 with TRBJ2-5; D unclear. CDR3 length: 13 residues. V was pared by 3 bases and J by 4 bases, with 9 bases between. Germline assignment: CDR1 KGHSH and CDR2 LQKENI. The CDR3 sequence is CASSPDSSETQYF. CDR3 nucleotides: TGTGCCAGCTCACCCGACTCGTCAGAGACCCAGTACTTC.

The V gene is TRBV7-9, the J gene TRBJ1-4; D is perhaps TRBD1 (5 bases). The CDR3 spans 11 residues. V lost 11 bases and J lost 7, with 11 bases in between. The germline V gene has CDR1 SEHNR and CDR2 FQNEAQ (reference sequence). The CDR3 here is CADVGAEKLFF. DNA for the CDR3: TGTGCCGACGTAGGGGCTGAAAAACTGTTTTTT.

The V call is TRBV11-3, the J call TRBJ2-1; D possibly matches TRBD1 or TRBD2 (5 bases each). Germline V gene lookup returns CDR1 SGHNT and CDR2 YENEEA. The CDR3 is 15 amino acids. V was clipped by 0 bases and J by 10 bases, with 16 bases between them. CDR3 sequence: CASSLDGTDLEEQFF. The CDR3 DNA sequence: TGTGCCAGCAGCTTAGATGGGACCGACCTTGAGGAGCAGTTCTTC.

The rearrangement joins TRBV21-1 to TRBJ2-5; TRBD2 is taken as the D call from the table, unchecked against the DNA. TRBV21-1 is shown as a pseudogene. The CDR3 contains 15 residues. This CDR3 reads CASSDGLAGCEAQYF. CDR3 DNA: TGTGCCAGCAGCGACGGACTAGCGGGATGTGAGGCCCAGTACTTC.

The chain recombines TRBV19 with TRBJ2-7, with unresolved D. The CDR3 contains 14 residues. The germline V and J ends were trimmed by 2 bases and 3 bases, with 11 bases remaining between them. The germline CDR1 and CDR2 sequences are LNHDA and SQIVND (reference sequence). Here the CDR3 DNA reads TGTGCCAGTAGTATACGCAATCCTCTCTACGAGCAGTACTTC. As protein: CASSIRNPLYEQYF. Using reference TRBV19 and TRBJ2-7 for the parts outside the CDR3, the full variable domain is DGGITQSPKYLFRKEGQNVTLSCEQNLNHDAMYWYRQDPGQGLRLIYYSQIVNDFQKGDIAEGYSVSREKKESFPLTVTSAQKNPTAFYLCASSIRNPLYEQYFGPGTRLTVT.

V is TRBV27 and J is TRBJ1-2; 10 bases are shared with TRBD1. This CDR3 is built from 15 residues. Germline V gene data show CDR1 as MNHEY and CDR2 as SMNVEV (reference sequence). V shed 5 bases and J 2 bases; nucleotides not matched to a gene: 5. The CDR3, as DNA: TGTGCCAGCAGTGACCCGGGACAGGGGAACTATGGCTACACCTTC. It codes for CASSDPGQGNYGYTF.

V usage is TRBV30 and J usage is TRBJ1-1; D uncertain. Trimming took off 4 bases at V and 7 bases at J, with 7 bases between the two ends. Germline V gives CDR1 GTSNPN, CDR2 SVGIG (reference sequence). The CDR3 loop spans 10 amino acids. The CDR3 loop is CAWIPVEAFF. The CDR3 DNA sequence: TGTGCCTGGATACCGGTTGAAGCTTTCTTT. Full variable domain (rest looked up from reference TRBV30 and TRBJ1-1): SQTIHQWPATLVQPVGSPLSLECTVEGTSNPNLYWYRQAAGRGLQLLFYSVGIGQISSEVPQNLSASRPQDRQFILSSKKLLLSDSGFYLCAWIPVEAFFGQGTRLTVV.

The sample holds one count of this clone. V is TRBV7-2 and J is TRBJ1-2, with TRBD1 matching over 8 bases. V gave up 3 bases and J gave up 1 base; unmatched junction bases: 7. Germline V gene lookup returns CDR1 SGHTA and CDR2 FQGNSA. The CDR3 is 16 amino acids. Written as DNA, the CDR3 is TGTGCCAGCAGCTTTTCTCCGACAGGGGTTAACTATGGCTACACCTTC. Translation gives CASSFSPTGVNYGYTF.

V usage is TRBV6-5 and J usage is TRBJ2-4; possible D gene TRBD1, 7 bases. This CDR3 contains 15 residues. Looked up from germline, CDR1 is MNHEY and CDR2 is SVGAGI. With 4 bases removed from V and 9 bases from J, the gap between germline ends came to 19 bases. The CDR3 nucleotides read TGTGCCAGCAGTTCGACAGGGATGGGGGGAGGCATTCAGTACTTC. The encoded protein is CASSSTGMGGGIQYF.

The chain combines TRBV7-8 with TRBJ1-4; D remains unclear. The CDR3 has 14 amino acids. The ends were cut back, 3 bases at V and 1 base at J, with 6 bases in the middle. Per the germline V gene, CDR1 is SGHVS and CDR2 is FQNEAQ. The CDR3 region has the DNA TGTGCCAGCAGCTTGGCGGAAACTAATGAAAAACTGTTTTTT. It specifies CASSLAETNEKLFF. Variable domain in full (rest from reference TRBV7-8 and TRBJ1-4): GAGVSQSPRYKVAKRGQDVALRCDPISGHVSLFWYQQALGQGPEFLTYFQNEAQLDKSGLPSDRFFAERPEGSVSTLKIQRTQQEDSAVYLCASSLAETNEKLFFGSGTQLSVL.

The chain joins TRBV4-3 to TRBJ2-3; 10 bases are a match to TRBD2. The junction had 5 bases not matched to a gene; V was cut back by 0 bases and J by 5 bases. This CDR3 has 16 residues. Germline-derived CDR1 and CDR2 are LGHNA and YSLEER. CDR3 sequence (DNA): TGCGCCAGCAGCCAAGATGGCCTAGCGGGAGTAGATACGCAGTATTTT. Translation: CASSQDGLAGVDTQYF.

This chain links TRBV4-2 with TRBJ1-4; the match to TRBD1 covers 10 bases. V was clipped by 3 bases and J by 8 bases; unmatched bases: 9. The germline gives CDR1 LGHNA, CDR2 YNFKEQ. The CDR3 is 16 amino acids. The CDR3 loop is CASSHTAGTGDEKLFF. The DNA for the CDR3 is TGTGCCAGCAGCCACACAGCCGGGACAGGGGACGAAAAACTGTTTTTT.

The table lists this clone with a few counts. The chain employs TRBV5-4 and TRBJ2-1; 9 positions match TRBD1. The CDR3 runs to 14 residues. V trimming: 4 bases; J trimming: 7 bases; junction bases outside the gene matches: 6. Germline CDR1 reads SGHNT; CDR2 reads YYREEE (reference sequence). The DNA for the CDR3 is TGTGCCAGCAGCCGGACAGGGGATATGAATGAGCAGTTCTTC. Its protein is CASSRTGDMNEQFF.

The V gene is TRBV5-4, the J gene TRBJ2-1; D might be TRBD2 (6 bases). CDR1 SGHNT and CDR2 YYREEE come from the germline V gene (reference sequence). Trimming stripped 0 bases from V and 6 bases from J, with 22 bases between. CDR3 length equals 18 residues. CDR3 amino acids: CASSLGGVKGWYGNEQFF. The CDR3 DNA is TGTGCCAGCAGCTTGGGGGGGGTGAAGGGATGGTATGGCAATGAGCAGTTCTTC. Filled out from reference TRBV5-4 and TRBJ2-1, the complete variable domain reads ETGVTQSPTHLIKTRGQQVTLRCSSQSGHNTVSWYQQALGQGPQFIFQYYREEENGRGNFPPRFSGLQFPNYSSELNVNALELDDSALYLCASSLGGVKGWYGNEQFFGPGTRLTVL.

This clone turned up a few times. J is TRBJ2-7 and V is TRBV4-1; 12 bases align to TRBD2. CDR3 length equals 18 residues. The V and J ends lost 0 bases and 0 bases, in that order; junction bases with no gene match: 6. Germline assignment: CDR1 MGHRA and CDR2 YSYEKL. CDR3 sequence reads: CASSQEPSGGGSSYEQYF. DNA of the CDR3: TGCGCCAGCAGCCAAGAACCTAGCGGGGGGGGGAGCTCCTACGAGCAGTACTTC.

CDR3 amino acids: CASSLGGEGSYGYTF. In DNA form, the CDR3 reads TGTGCCAGCAGCTTAGGAGGGGAGGGCTCCTATGGCTACACCTTC. The V call is TRBV7-6, the J call TRBJ1-2; weak D call: TRBD1 (5 bases). Trimming took 1 base from V and 4 from J, leaving 13 bases between them. Germline V CDR1 and CDR2: SGHVS, FNYEAQ. The CDR3 spans 15 residues.